A selection of T cell receptor beta chains follows, all from one sample in a study of human CD4 T cells and Enterobacteriaceae. TCRdb keeps only in-frame clones here, not all; method: immunoSEQ multiplex PCR. The sample contains about 29,000 clones, 82% of which appear only once. The material sequenced was memory CD4+ T cells from blood. These receptor sequences come from a human donor in good health. Both conserved end residues are part of each CDR3. Each record gives: J gene, clone size, V gene, CDR3 protein. Some rows have no size entry. The others give once, few or many, or a class for an expanded clone.

>TRBJ2-2|NA|TRBV9
CASSVAPRVRVAGELFF
>TRBJ2-2|NA|TRBV11-3
CASSLVRGTGELFF
>TRBJ1-5|NA|TRBV10-3
CATGTASNQPQHF
>TRBJ2-2|once|TRBV7-6
CASSPRNTGELFF
>TRBJ2-5|NA|TRBV25-1
CASSGLETQYF
>TRBJ2-6|NA|TRBV19
CASSPPLYGANVLTF
>TRBJ2-7|few|TRBV2
CASTWASIPDEQYF
>TRBJ2-3|NA|TRBV5-1
CASRASDTQYF
>TRBJ2-2|NA|TRBV4-1
CASSPGDRATGELFF
>TRBJ2-2|NA|TRBV5-8
CASSLPLAGDDTGELFF
>TRBJ2-2|NA|TRBV28
CATRTSNTGELFF
>TRBJ1-1|NA|TRBV5-1
CASSLDSHTEAFF
>TRBJ1-5|few|TRBV21-1
CASSKSDHSNQPQHF
>TRBJ2-3|NA|TRBV29-1
CSVEFSGTDTQYF
>TRBJ2-3|NA|TRBV6-4
CASSDTLTSAKDTQYF
>TRBJ1-2|once|TRBV27
CASSLSNAGRYTF
>TRBJ2-6|NA|TRBV7-3
CASSLTAVSGANVLTF
>TRBJ2-1|NA|TRBV6-1
CATEGGRNAYNEQFF
>TRBJ2-3|NA|TRBV5-4
CASSLDRTPSTDTQYF
>TRBJ2-7|once|TRBV5-1
CASRGGGSEYEQYF
>TRBJ2-1|NA|TRBV5-4
CASSLVRGDEQFF
>TRBJ2-7|NA|TRBV29-1
CSVVGGTSNEQYF
>TRBJ1-1|NA|TRBV19
CASSGGFPPTEAFF
>TRBJ1-2|NA|TRBV5-4
CASSPGQGAGGYTF
>TRBJ2-2|NA|TRBV5-5
CASSFGPNTGELFF